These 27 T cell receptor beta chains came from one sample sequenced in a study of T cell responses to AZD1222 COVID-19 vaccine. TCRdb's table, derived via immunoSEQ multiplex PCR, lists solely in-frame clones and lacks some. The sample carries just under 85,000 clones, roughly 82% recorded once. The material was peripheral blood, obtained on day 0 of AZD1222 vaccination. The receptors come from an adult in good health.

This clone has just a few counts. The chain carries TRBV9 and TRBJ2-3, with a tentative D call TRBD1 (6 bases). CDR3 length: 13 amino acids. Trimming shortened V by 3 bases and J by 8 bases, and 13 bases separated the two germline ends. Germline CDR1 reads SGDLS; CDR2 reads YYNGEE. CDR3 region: CASSAKGQTTQYF. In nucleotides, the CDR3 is TGTGCCAGCAGCGCCAAAGGACAGACTACGCAGTATTTT. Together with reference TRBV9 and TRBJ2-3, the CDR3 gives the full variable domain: DSGVTQTPKHLITATGQRVTLRCSPRSGDLSVYWYQQSLDQGLQFLIQYYNGEERAKGNILERFSAQQFPDLHSELNLSSLELGDSALYFCASSAKGQTTQYFGPGTRLTVL.

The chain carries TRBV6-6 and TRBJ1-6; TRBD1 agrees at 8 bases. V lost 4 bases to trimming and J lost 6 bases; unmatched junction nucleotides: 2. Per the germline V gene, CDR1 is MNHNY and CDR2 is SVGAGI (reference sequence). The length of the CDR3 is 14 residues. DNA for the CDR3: TGTGCCAGCAGTTGGACAGGGTCTAATTCACCCCTCCACTTT. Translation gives CASSWTGSNSPLHF.

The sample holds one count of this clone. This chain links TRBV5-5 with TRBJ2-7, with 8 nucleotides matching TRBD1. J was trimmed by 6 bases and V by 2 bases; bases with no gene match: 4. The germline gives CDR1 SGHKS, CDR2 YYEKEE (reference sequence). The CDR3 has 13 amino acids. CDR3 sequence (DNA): TGTGCCAGCAGCTTCGGACAGGGTTCCGAGCAGTACTTC. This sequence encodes CASSFGQGSEQYF.

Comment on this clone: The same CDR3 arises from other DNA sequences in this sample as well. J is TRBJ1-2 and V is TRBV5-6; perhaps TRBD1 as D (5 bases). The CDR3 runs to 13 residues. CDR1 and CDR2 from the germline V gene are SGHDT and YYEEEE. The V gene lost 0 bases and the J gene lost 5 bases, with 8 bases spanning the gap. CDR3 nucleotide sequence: TGTGCCAGCAGCTTGGGGGGGTCTTATGGCTACACCTTC. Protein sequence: CASSLGGSYGYTF.

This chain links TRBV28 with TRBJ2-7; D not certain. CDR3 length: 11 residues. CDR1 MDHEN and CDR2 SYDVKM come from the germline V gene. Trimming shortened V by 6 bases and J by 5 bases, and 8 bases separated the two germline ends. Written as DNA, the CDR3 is TGTGCCAGCAGAAATTTTAACGAGCAGTACTTC. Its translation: CASRNFNEQYF.

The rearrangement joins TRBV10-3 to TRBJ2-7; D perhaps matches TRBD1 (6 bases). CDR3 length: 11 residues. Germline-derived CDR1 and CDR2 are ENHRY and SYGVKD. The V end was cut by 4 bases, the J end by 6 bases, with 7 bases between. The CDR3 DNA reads TGTGCCATCAGTGCACAGGGCGAGCAGTACTTC. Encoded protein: CAISAQGEQYF.

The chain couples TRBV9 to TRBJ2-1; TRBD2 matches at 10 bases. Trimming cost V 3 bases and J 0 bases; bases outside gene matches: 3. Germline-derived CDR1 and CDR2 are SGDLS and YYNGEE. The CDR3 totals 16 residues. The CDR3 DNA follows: TGTGCCAGCAGCGCCGGACTAGCGGTCTCCTACAATGAGCAGTTCTTC. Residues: CASSAGLAVSYNEQFF.

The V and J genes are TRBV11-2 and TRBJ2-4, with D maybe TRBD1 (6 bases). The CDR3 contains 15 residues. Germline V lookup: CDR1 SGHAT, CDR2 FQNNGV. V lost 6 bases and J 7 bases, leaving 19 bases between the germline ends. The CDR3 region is CASRLLQGPGNIQYF. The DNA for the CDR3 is TGTGCCAGCAGGTTACTACAGGGCCCAGGGAACATTCAGTACTTC. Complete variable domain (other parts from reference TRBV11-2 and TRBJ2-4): EAGVAQSPRYKIIEKRQSVAFWCNPISGHATLYWYQQILGQGPKLLIQFQNNGVVDDSQLPKDRFSAERLKGVDSTLKIQPAKLEDSAVYLCASRLLQGPGNIQYFGAGTRLSVL.

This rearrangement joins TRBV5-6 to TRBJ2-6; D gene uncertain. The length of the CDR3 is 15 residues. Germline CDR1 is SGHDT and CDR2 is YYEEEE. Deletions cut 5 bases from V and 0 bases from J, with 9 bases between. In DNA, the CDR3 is TGTGCCAGCAGGGCCGTCAACTCTGGGGCCAACGTCCTGACTTTC. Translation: CASRAVNSGANVLTF.

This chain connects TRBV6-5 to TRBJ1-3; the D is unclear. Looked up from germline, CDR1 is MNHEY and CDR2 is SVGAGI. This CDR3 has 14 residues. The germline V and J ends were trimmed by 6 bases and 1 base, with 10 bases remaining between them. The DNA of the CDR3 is TGTGCCAGCAGGACCCGGGGATCTGGAAACACCATATATTTT. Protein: CASRTRGSGNTIYF.

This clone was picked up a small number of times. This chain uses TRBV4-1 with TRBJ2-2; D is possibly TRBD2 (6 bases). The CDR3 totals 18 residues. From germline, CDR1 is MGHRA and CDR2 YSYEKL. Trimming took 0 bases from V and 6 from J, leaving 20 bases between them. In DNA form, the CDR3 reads TGCGCCAGCAGCCAAGAGATCGGACTACTGGGAATCTCCGGGGAGCTGTTTTTT. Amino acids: CASSQEIGLLGISGELFF.

CDR3 in amino acids: CASGLAGFYNEQFF. CDR3 sequence (DNA): TGTGCCAGCGGACTAGCGGGATTCTACAATGAGCAGTTCTTC. J is TRBJ2-1 and V is TRBV9; TRBD2 aligns across 12 bases. Germline CDR1 and CDR2: SGDLS and YYNGEE. V lost 7 bases to trimming and J lost 3 bases; unmatched junction nucleotides: 2. CDR3 length equals 14 residues.

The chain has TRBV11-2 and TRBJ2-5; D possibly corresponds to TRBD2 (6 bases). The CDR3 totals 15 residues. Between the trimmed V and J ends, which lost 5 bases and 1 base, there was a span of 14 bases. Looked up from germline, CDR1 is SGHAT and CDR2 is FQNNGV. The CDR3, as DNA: TGTGCCAGCAGCCCTACCGGGGGAGGCCAAGAGACCCAGTACTTC. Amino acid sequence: CASSPTGGGQETQYF.

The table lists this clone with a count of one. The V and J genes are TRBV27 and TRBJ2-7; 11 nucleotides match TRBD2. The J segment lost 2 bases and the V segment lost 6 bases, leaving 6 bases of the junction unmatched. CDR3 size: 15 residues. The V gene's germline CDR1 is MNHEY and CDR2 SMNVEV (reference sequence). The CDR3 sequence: CASRPTGLAAYEQYF. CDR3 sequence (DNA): TGTGCCAGCAGACCCACGGGACTAGCGGCCTACGAGCAGTACTTC.

The CDR3 here is CASSRRLDAEQFF. DNA for the CDR3: TGTGCCAGCAGTCGAAGACTAGACGCTGAGCAGTTCTTC. This sequence joins TRBV28 and TRBJ2-1, with a tentative D call TRBD2 (6 bases). The CDR3 sequence is 13 residues long. Germline V gives CDR1 MDHEN, CDR2 SYDVKM. V lost 5 bases to trimming and J lost 9 bases, with 14 bases between them.

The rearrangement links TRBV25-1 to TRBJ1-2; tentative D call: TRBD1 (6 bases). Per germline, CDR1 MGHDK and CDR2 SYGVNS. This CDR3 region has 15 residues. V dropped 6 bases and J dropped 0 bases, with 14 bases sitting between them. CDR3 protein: CASRQGPGSNYGYTF. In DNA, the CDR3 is TGTGCCAGCAGGCAGGGGCCCGGGTCTAACTATGGCTACACCTTC.

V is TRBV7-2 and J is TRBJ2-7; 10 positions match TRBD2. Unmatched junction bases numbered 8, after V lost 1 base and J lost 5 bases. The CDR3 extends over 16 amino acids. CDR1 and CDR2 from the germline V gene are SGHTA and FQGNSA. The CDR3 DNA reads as TGTGCCAGCAGCTTAGGACTAGCGGGCAACCCAGACGAGCAGTACTTC. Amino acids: CASSLGLAGNPDEQYF.

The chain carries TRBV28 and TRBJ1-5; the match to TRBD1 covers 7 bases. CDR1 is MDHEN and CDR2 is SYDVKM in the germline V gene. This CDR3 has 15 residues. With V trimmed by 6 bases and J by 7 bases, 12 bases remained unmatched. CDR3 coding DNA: TGTGCCAGCAGCCCAGGAATGACAGGGCGACAGCCCCAGCATTTT. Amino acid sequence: CASSPGMTGRQPQHF.

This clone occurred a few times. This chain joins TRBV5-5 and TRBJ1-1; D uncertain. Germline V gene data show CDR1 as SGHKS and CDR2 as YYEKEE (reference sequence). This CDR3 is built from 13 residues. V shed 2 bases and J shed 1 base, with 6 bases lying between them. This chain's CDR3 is CASSFSANTEAFF. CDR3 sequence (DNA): TGTGCCAGCAGCTTTTCGGCGAACACTGAAGCTTTCTTT.

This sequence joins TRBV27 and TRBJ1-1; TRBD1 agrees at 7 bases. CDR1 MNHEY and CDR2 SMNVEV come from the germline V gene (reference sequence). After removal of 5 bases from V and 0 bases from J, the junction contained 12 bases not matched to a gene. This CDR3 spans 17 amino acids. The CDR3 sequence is CASSPRPTGFMNTEAFF. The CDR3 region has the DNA TGTGCCAGCAGTCCCCGCCCGACAGGGTTCATGAACACTGAAGCTTTCTTT.

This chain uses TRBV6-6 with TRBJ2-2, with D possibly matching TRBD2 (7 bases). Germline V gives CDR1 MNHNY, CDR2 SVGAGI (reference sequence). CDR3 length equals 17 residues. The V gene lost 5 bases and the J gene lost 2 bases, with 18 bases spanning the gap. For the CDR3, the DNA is TGTGCCAGCAGTCGCCCAGGGGCGGGAGATAACACCGGGGAGCTGTTTTTT. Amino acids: CASSRPGAGDNTGELFF.

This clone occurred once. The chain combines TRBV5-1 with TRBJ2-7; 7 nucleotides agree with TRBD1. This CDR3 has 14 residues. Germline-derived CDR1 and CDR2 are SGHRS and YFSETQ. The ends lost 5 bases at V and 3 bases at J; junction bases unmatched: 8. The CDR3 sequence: CASSPGQKNYEQYF. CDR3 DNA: TGCGCCAGCAGTCCGGGACAGAAAAACTACGAGCAGTACTTC.

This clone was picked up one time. The CDR3 DNA reads as TGTGCCAGCAATGGGAGGATGAACACTGAAGCTTTCTTT. Translating gives CASNGRMNTEAFF. The V and J genes are TRBV2 and TRBJ1-1; D is unresolved. The CDR3 spans 13 residues. Per germline, CDR1 SNHLY and CDR2 FYNNEI. Trimming removed 7 bases at V and 0 bases at J, with 9 bases between.

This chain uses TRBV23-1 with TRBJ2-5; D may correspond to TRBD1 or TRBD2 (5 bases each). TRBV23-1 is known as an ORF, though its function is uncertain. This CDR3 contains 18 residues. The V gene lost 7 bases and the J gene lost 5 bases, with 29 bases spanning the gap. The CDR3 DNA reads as TGCGCCAGCAACCCAGAGGGGAGTTGCAAAAATAGGAAGGAGACCCAGTACTTC. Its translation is CASNPEGSCKNRKETQYF.

CDR3 bases: TGCGCCAGCAGCTTGGTATTAGACGGAGGTTCCTCCTACGAGCAGTACTTC. Translation: CASSLVLDGGSSYEQYF. The chain carries TRBV5-1 and TRBJ2-7; a weak D match, TRBD2 (5 bases). The CDR3 length is 17 residues. The V and J ends lost 0 bases and 0 bases respectively, with 16 bases between them. CDR1 SGHRS and CDR2 YFSETQ come from the germline V gene.

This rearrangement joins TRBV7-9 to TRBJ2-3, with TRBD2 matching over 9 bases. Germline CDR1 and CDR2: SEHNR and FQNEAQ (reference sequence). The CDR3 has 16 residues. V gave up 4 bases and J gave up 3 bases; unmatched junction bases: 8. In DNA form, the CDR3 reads TGTGCCAGCAGCTACCCTAGCGGGGCCACTACAGATACGCAGTATTTT. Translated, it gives CASSYPSGATTDTQYF.

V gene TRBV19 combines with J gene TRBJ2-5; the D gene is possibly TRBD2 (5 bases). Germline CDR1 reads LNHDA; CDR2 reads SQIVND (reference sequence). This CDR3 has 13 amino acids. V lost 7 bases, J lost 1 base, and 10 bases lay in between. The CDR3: CASMADFQETQYF. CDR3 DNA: TGTGCCAGTATGGCGGACTTCCAAGAGACCCAGTACTTC.